Many counts were recorded for the clone carrying this TCR beta chain. Its antigen is not known. Sequencing libraries made from TCR beta cDNA carried unique molecular identifiers. Out of about 0.9 to 11 million T cells, a few hundred thousand cDNA molecules were generated. TCRdb re-derived calls from the PCR reads in MiXCR, one entry per CDR3 protein. In the table there are hundreds of thousands of distinct CDR3 sequences, 25% to 30% of which are singletons. The sample originates from a study of post-analysis software for immune sequencing data. Across the study: Relapsing-remitting, secondary progressive and progressive-relapsing forms made up the multiple sclerosis disease courses.

CDR3 size: 11 residues. The V and J ends lost 1 base and 5 bases respectively, with 3 bases between them. The germline gives CDR1 DFQATT, CDR2 SNEGSKA (reference sequence). Overall study results and limits: Normalized Chao1 diversity was significantly reduced in patients versus controls. Roughly five TRBV segments appeared more often in patients than in controls, and TRBV5-6, TRBV5-1 and TRBV20-1 were among these. Batch-matched samples strongly co-clustered by F measure.

The rearrangement uses TRBV20-1 and TRBJ1-5; D remains unclear. The source of this sequence is a girl aged 10 to 17 with multiple sclerosis. Sequencing used blood. In nucleotides, the CDR3 is TGCAGTGCTAGAGGGGATCAGCCCCAGCATTTT. It is translated as CSARGDQPQHF.